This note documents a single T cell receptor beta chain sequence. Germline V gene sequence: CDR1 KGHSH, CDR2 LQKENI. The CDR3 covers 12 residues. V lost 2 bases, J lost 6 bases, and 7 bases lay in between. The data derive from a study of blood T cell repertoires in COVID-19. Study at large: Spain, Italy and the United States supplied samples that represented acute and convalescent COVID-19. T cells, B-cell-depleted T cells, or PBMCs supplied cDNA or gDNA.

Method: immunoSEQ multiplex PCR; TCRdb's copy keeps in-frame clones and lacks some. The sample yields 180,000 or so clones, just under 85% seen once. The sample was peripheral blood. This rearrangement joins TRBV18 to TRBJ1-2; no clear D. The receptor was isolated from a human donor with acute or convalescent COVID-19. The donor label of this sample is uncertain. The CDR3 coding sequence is TGTGCCAGCTCACCAGAGGGTAATGGCTACACCTTC. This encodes CASSPEGNGYTF.